These T cell receptor beta chains were read from a single sample in a study of T cell clusters in autoimmune cytopenias. TCRdb re-called the multiplex PCR reads, yielding one record per CDR3 amino acid sequence without DNA. The sample features some 4,000 distinct CDR3 sequences, with roughly 15% in its top ten. The sample was also linked to a second study, of T cell repertoires in aging, cancer and after chemotherapy.

Sequencing was done on a sample of peripheral blood. The receptor source for this set is a human donor in good health. Each CDR3 is given with its conserved first and last residue. Each record gives: V gene, J gene, clone size, CDR3 protein. Clone size appears in some rows only: once, few, many, or a class for an expanded clone.

TRBV7-9	TRBJ1-2	NA	CASSLSGGGYGYTF
TRBV19	TRBJ2-1	medium-sized	CASSIGGARYNEQFF
TRBV6-6	TRBJ2-7	medium-sized	CASSENRGEQYF
TRBV30	TRBJ2-2	medium-sized	CAWAPGTSGAIGELFF
TRBV13	TRBJ1-5	NA	CASGQLSNQPQHF
TRBV30	TRBJ1-2	medium-sized	CAWSVLLRGRGANYGYTF
TRBV11-2	TRBJ2-2	NA	CASSLRGTNTGELFF
TRBV27	TRBJ2-7	medium-sized	CASSWDSAYEQYF
TRBV5-1	TRBJ1-1	NA	CASRVQGAMNEAFF
TRBV19	TRBJ1-5	medium-sized	CASSIGAGNQPQHF